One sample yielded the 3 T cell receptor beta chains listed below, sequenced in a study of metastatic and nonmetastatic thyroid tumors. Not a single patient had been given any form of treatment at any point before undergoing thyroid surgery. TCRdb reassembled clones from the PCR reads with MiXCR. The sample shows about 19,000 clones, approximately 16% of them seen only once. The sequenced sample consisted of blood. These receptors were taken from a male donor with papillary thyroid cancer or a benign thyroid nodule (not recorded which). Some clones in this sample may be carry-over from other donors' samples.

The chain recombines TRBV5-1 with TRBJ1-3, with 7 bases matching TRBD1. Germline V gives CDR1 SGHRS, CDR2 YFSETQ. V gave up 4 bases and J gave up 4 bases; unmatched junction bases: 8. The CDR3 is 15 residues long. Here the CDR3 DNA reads TGCGCCAGCAGCCCGACAGGGTGGAAGGGAAACACCATATATTTT. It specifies CASSPTGWKGNTIYF.

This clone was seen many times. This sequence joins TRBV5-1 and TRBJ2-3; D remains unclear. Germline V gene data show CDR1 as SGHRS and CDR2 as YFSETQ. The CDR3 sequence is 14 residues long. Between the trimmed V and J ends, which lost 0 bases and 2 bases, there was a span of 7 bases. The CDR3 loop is CASSLGYPTDTQYF. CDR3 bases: TGCGCCAGCAGCTTGGGATACCCCACAGATACGCAGTATTTT.

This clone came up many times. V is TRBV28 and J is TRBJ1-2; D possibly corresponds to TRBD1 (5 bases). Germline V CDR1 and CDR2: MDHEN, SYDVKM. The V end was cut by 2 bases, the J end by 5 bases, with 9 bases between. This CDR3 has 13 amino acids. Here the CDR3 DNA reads TGTGCCAGCAGTTTAATGACAGATTATGGCTACACCTTC. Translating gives CASSLMTDYGYTF.